These 18 T cell receptor beta chains came from one sample sequenced in a study of T cells in tuberculosis. Sequencing used immunoSEQ multiplex PCR; TCRdb keeps in-frame clones, though not all of them. The profile shows more than 30,000 clones, under 98% of them singletons. Material: PBMCs. The receptors were sampled from a donor aged 5-35 years with latent tuberculosis or without tuberculosis infection.

The CDR3 region has the DNA TGTGCCAGCAGCTTGGGACAGGCTCACTACGAGCAGTACTTC. Its translation: CASSLGQAHYEQYF. The rearrangement uses TRBV5-6 and TRBJ2-7, with D possibly matching TRBD1 (6 bases). This CDR3 is 14 amino acids long. CDR1 and CDR2 from the germline V gene are SGHDT and YYEEEE. V shed 0 bases and J shed 3 bases, with 10 bases lying between them.

In nucleotides, the CDR3 is TGTGCCAGCAGCAGCCGGGACAGCGGGGGCAACGAGCAGTACTTC. It codes for CASSSRDSGGNEQYF. J is TRBJ2-7 and V is TRBV9, with D possibly TRBD2 on 8 matching bases. Germline-derived CDR1 and CDR2 are SGDLS and YYNGEE. This CDR3 has 15 amino acids. V was cut by 4 bases and J by 5 bases, with 19 bases left in between.

V is TRBV5-7 and J is TRBJ2-6; D not resolved. Being an ORF, TRBV5-7 has a function that is uncertain. V was cut by 0 bases and J by 4 bases, with 14 bases left in between. This CDR3 spans 17 amino acids. The CDR3 DNA is TGTGCCAGCAGCTTGGATATTCTCCCGAGAGGGGCCAACGTCCTGACTTTC. Translating it yields CASSLDILPRGANVLTF.

V is TRBV7-9 and J is TRBJ1-5, with D uncertain. Trimming took 1 base from V and 8 from J, leaving 15 bases between them. CDR3 size: 15 residues. Germline assignment: CDR1 SEHNR and CDR2 FQNEAQ (reference sequence). The CDR3 region has the DNA TGTGCCAGCAGCTTAGGAGGATCCGGGAATGAGCCCCAGCATTTT. Protein product: CASSLGGSGNEPQHF.

V is TRBV6-1 and J is TRBJ1-5; D gene unclear. The CDR3 is 15 residues long. Germline CDR1 is MNHNS and CDR2 is SASEGT. Deletions cut 2 bases from V and 3 bases from J, with 11 bases between. CDR3 loop: CASSENPGINQPQHF. The CDR3 DNA follows: TGTGCCAGCAGTGAAAATCCGGGGATCAATCAGCCCCAGCATTTT.

The gene calls are TRBV20-1 and TRBJ1-1; D ambiguous. In germline, CDR1 is DFQATT, CDR2 SNEGSKA (reference sequence). There are 11 residues in the CDR3. Deletions cut 6 bases from V and 5 bases from J, with 10 bases between. CDR3 sequence: CSAPRGTEAFF. CDR3 in DNA: TGCAGTGCGCCGAGAGGGACTGAAGCTTTCTTT.

The V and J genes are TRBV9 and TRBJ2-1; 7 positions match TRBD2. CDR1 and CDR2 (germline): SGDLS, YYNGEE. V lost 4 bases and J lost 1; bases outside the gene matches: 8. CDR3 size: 16 residues. The CDR3 DNA is TGTGCCAGCAGCCCAATGACTAGCCTGTCCTACAATGAGCAGTTCTTC. It specifies CASSPMTSLSYNEQFF.

The chain combines TRBV18 with TRBJ1-2; D not resolved. Trimming pared 0 bases from V and 8 bases from J, leaving 13 bases between. Germline CDR1 KGHSH, CDR2 LQKENI. The CDR3 length is 14 residues. The CDR3 DNA reads TGTGCCAGCTCACCACCTTCTGGAGTTGAAGGCTACACCTTC. Its translation is CASSPPSGVEGYTF.

J is TRBJ2-1 and V is TRBV15; 8 nucleotides align to TRBD2. The CDR3 extends over 15 amino acids. V lost 0 bases and J lost 7; bases outside the gene matches: 5. Germline V gene data show CDR1 as LNHNV and CDR2 as YYDKDF (reference sequence). The chain's CDR3 is CATSRERGALNEQFF. DNA for the CDR3: TGTGCCACCAGCAGAGAGCGGGGGGCTCTGAATGAGCAGTTCTTC.

Notes on this clone: A junction boundary mismatches the germline segment, possibly from a read error. The chain links TRBV28 to TRBJ2-5; 11 bases fit TRBD1. Germline assignment: CDR1 MDHEN and CDR2 SYDVKM. There are 16 residues in the CDR3. The CDR3 DNA reads as TGTGCCAGCAGTTTTCCGGGACAGGGGGACCAGGAGACCCAGTACTTC. This codes for CASSFPGQGDQETQYF.

The chain combines TRBV6-1 with TRBJ2-7, with D perhaps matching TRBD1 (6 bases). The V and J ends lost 6 bases and 7 bases respectively, with 16 bases between them. CDR3 length: 13 amino acids. In germline, CDR1 is MNHNS, CDR2 SASEGT. CDR3 region: CASSSLGTNEQYF. For the CDR3, the DNA is TGTGCCAGCAGCTCACTAGGGACAAATGAGCAGTACTTC.

The chain recombines TRBV9 with TRBJ2-3, with 7 bases that match TRBD2. CDR3 length equals 17 residues. V lost 3 bases, J lost 0 bases, and 10 bases stayed unmatched. The germline V gene encodes CDR1 SGDLS and CDR2 YYNGEE. CDR3 bases: TGTGCCAGCAGCGCCCGGGACTACGTCTCTAGCACAGATACGCAGTATTTT. Translation: CASSARDYVSSTDTQYF.

The chain recombines TRBV9 with TRBJ2-1; 7 nucleotides match TRBD2. The CDR3 totals 15 residues. V shed 4 bases, J shed 2 bases, and the junction held 6 bases outside the gene matches. Germline V CDR1 and CDR2: SGDLS, YYNGEE. The CDR3 sequence is CASSPTGTTYNEQFF. The CDR3 coding sequence is TGTGCCAGCAGCCCAACCGGGACTACCTACAATGAGCAGTTCTTC.

This clone was seen a single time. CDR3 DNA sequence: TGTGCCAGCAGTCGCCAGCGGAGGGGTTCCTACGAGCAGTACTTC. Its translation: CASSRQRRGSYEQYF. The chain is built from TRBV6-5 and TRBJ2-7; a possible D gene is TRBD2 (6 bases). V lost 5 bases to trimming and J lost 1 base, with 15 bases between them. Germline V CDR1 and CDR2: MNHEY, SVGAGI. This CDR3 comprises 15 residues.

The chain is built from TRBV6-5 and TRBJ2-1; D unresolved. Deletions cut 1 base from V and 9 bases from J, with 10 bases between. From germline, CDR1 is MNHEY and CDR2 SVGAGI. The CDR3 runs 13 residues. CDR3 in amino acids: CASSYYIGTEQFF. CDR3 sequence (DNA): TGTGCCAGCAGTTACTATATCGGTACTGAGCAGTTCTTC.

This sequence joins TRBV21-1 and TRBJ1-1; the D call in the table, TRBD1, was not verified against the DNA. TRBV21-1 is classified as a pseudogene. This CDR3 spans 15 amino acids. CDR3 nucleotide sequence: TGTGCCAGCAACCGGGACAGGGAAACTAACACTGAAGCTTTCTTT. This sequence encodes CASNRDRETNTEAFF.

The rearrangement links TRBV11-2 to TRBJ2-7; 9 positions match TRBD1. The CDR3 length is 12 residues. The ends lost 5 bases at V and 10 bases at J; junction bases unmatched: 6. Germline V gene lookup returns CDR1 SGHAT and CDR2 FQNNGV. In DNA, the CDR3 is TGTGCCAGCAGCCCGCGGACAGGGGATCAGTACTTC. Translated: CASSPRTGDQYF.

The chain uses TRBV5-4 and TRBJ1-1, with no clear D. Per the germline V gene, CDR1 is SGHNT and CDR2 is YYREEE (reference sequence). V lost 4 bases to trimming and J lost 4 bases, with 17 bases between them. CDR3 length equals 15 residues. Here the CDR3 DNA reads TGTGCCAGCAGCCCCCGAGGAGGGCGGGTCACTGAAGCTTTCTTT. The encoded protein is CASSPRGGRVTEAFF.